The entry that follows covers one TCR beta chain sequence. The antigen is not known. This sample is drawn from a study of T cell repertoires in cytomegalovirus infection. Study outcomes and limitations: HLA-C-restricted CMV clonotypes gave the most frequent clonotype in two of eight donors.

TCRdb reprocessed the reads with MiXCR, giving one entry per CDR3 protein. The sample holds roughly 180,000 distinct CDR3 sequences, approximately 18% seen once. The length of the CDR3 is 11 residues. Germline values: CDR1 MDHEN, CDR2 SYDVKM. V was cut by 5 bases and J by 8 bases, with 9 bases left in between. The receptor comes from a human donor in good health (CMV status not recorded). Some clones in this sample may be carry-over from other donors' samples. Sequenced sample: CD8+ T cells from PBMCs. The V gene is TRBV28, the J gene TRBJ1-1; D remains unclear. DNA of the CDR3: TGTGCCAGCAGTGAAGAGGCGGAAGCTTTCTTT. Translated: CASSEEAEAFF.